The text below deals with one T cell receptor beta chain. The trim removed 1 base at V and 6 bases at J, leaving 15 bases unmatched. This CDR3 region has 19 residues. The data were obtained in a study of T-cell reconstitution after alpha-beta-depleted transplantation in children. Preparation of the TCRbeta library was carried out with unique molecular identifiers. Each CDR3 protein gets one entry after TCRdb re-called the PCR reads with MiXCR. This repertoire shows hundreds of thousands of distinct CDR3 sequences, around 13% found once; its top ten account for approximately 5.4%. The material sequenced was PBMCs from the stem cell graft donor, taken from the stem cell graft. This sequence was found in a human donor who donated a stem cell graft to a child with combined immunodeficiency. This sequence joins TRBV12-3 or TRBV12-4 and TRBJ1-5, with TRBD1 matching 10 bases. CDR3 residues: CASSLVQGQGSTRGQPQHF. In DNA, the CDR3 is TGTGCCAGCAGTTTAGTGCAGGGACAGGGGAGTACGCGAGGTCAGCCCCAGCATTTT.